A single sample gave rise to the 9 T cell receptor beta chains below, sequenced in a study of T cell responses to AZD1222 COVID-19 vaccine. TCRdb keeps only in-frame clones here, not all; method: immunoSEQ multiplex PCR. In the table there are tens of thousands of clones, around 80% of which are singletons. Sequences were derived from peripheral blood, sampled on day 0 of AZD1222 vaccination. The receptors were gathered from an adult in good health.

The chain carries TRBV19 and TRBJ2-5; TRBD2 is a possible D gene (5 bases). The germline V gene encodes CDR1 LNHDA and CDR2 SQIVND (reference sequence). The CDR3 consists of 12 residues. The V gene lost 3 bases and the J gene lost 3 bases, with 5 bases spanning the gap. The CDR3 DNA reads as TGTGCCAGTAGTATGGGAGAAGAGACCCAGTACTTC. Translating gives CASSMGEETQYF. Combining the CDR3 with reference TRBV19 and TRBJ2-5 gives the whole variable domain DGGITQSPKYLFRKEGQNVTLSCEQNLNHDAMYWYRQDPGQGLRLIYYSQIVNDFQKGDIAEGYSVSREKKESFPLTVTSAQKNPTAFYLCASSMGEETQYFGPGTRLLVL.

CDR3 DNA sequence: TGTGCCTGGAGCGGTGGGGTCGGAGAAGCTTTCTTT. As protein: CAWSGGVGEAFF. The chain uses TRBV30 and TRBJ1-1; no clear D. CDR1 is GTSNPN, CDR2 SVGIG, per germline (reference sequence). This CDR3 contains 12 residues. The V and J ends lost 3 bases and 8 bases respectively, with 13 bases between them. Supplemented by reference TRBV30 and TRBJ1-1, the full variable domain reads SQTIHQWPATLVQPVGSPLSLECTVEGTSNPNLYWYRQAAGRGLQLLFYSVGIGQISSEVPQNLSASRPQDRQFILSSKKLLLSDSGFYLCAWSGGVGEAFFGQGTRLTVV.

The chain couples TRBV11-2 to TRBJ1-5; 7 nucleotides agree with TRBD1. Germline CDR1 SGHAT, CDR2 FQNNGV. This CDR3 region has 15 residues. The V gene end was trimmed by 1 base and the J gene end by 0 bases; junction bases not matched to a gene: 0. Here the CDR3 reads CASSLGDSSNQPQHF. CDR3 sequence (DNA): TGTGCCAGCAGCTTAGGGGACAGTAGCAATCAGCCCCAGCATTTT.

The gene calls are TRBV5-1 and TRBJ2-3; 10 nucleotides align to TRBD2. V lost 3 bases, J lost 2 bases, and 6 bases stayed unmatched. Germline assignment: CDR1 SGHRS and CDR2 YFSETQ. This CDR3 has 16 residues. The CDR3 spells CASSWETSGYTDTQYF. The DNA of the CDR3 is TGCGCCAGCAGCTGGGAGACTAGCGGGTACACAGATACGCAGTATTTT.

The J gene is TRBJ2-1, the V gene TRBV9, with D uncertain. V shed 0 bases and J shed 6 bases, with 7 bases lying between them. Germline CDR1 SGDLS, CDR2 YYNGEE. This CDR3 has 13 residues. The CDR3 DNA sequence: TGTGCCAGCAGCGTAGGAACCGTCAATGAGCAGTTCTTC. It codes for CASSVGTVNEQFF.

The rearrangement links TRBV7-9 to TRBJ2-7, with 9 bases matching TRBD1. The CDR3 has 14 residues. CDR1 is SEHNR, CDR2 FQNEAQ, per germline (reference sequence). V lost 3 bases and J lost 6; bases outside the gene matches: 6. The CDR3 loop is CASSFGTGKSEQYF. The CDR3 coding sequence is TGTGCCAGCAGCTTTGGGACAGGGAAAAGCGAGCAGTACTTC.

The V and J genes are TRBV5-5 and TRBJ1-4; tentative D call: TRBD1 (6 bases). The V gene's germline CDR1 is SGHKS and CDR2 YYEKEE (reference sequence). Trimming removed 4 bases at V and 3 bases at J, with 13 bases between. The CDR3 runs 15 residues. CDR3 DNA sequence: TGTGCCAGCAGCGTAGACAGGATCCCTAATGAAAAACTGTTTTTT. Translation: CASSVDRIPNEKLFF. Based on the CDR3 plus reference TRBV5-5 and TRBJ1-4, the full variable domain is DAGVTQSPTHLIKTRGQQVTLRCSPISGHKSVSWYQQVLGQGPQFIFQYYEKEERGRGNFPDRFSARQFPNYSSELNVNALLLGDSALYLCASSVDRIPNEKLFFGSGTQLSVL.

The V call is TRBV5-4, the J call TRBJ1-2, with 10 bases fitting TRBD1. Germline V gene sequence: CDR1 SGHNT, CDR2 YYREEE (reference sequence). The CDR3 extends over 16 amino acids. Trimming cost V 0 bases and J 9 bases; bases outside gene matches: 11. CDR3 protein: CASSLGGTGARSSYTF. CDR3 coding DNA: TGTGCCAGCAGCTTGGGAGGGACAGGGGCGCGCAGTAGCTACACCTTC.

This sequence joins TRBV23-1 and TRBJ1-5; no clear D. TRBV23-1 is designated an ORF whose function remains uncertain. V was shortened by 1 base and J by 0 bases, with 22 bases between the two germline ends. This CDR3 has 20 residues. The CDR3 bases are TGCGCCAGCAGTCAATTCCCGATCATCCCACAGTATTATAGCAATCAGCCCCAGCATTTT. Translating it yields CASSQFPIIPQYYSNQPQHF.